The T cell receptor beta chain under discussion was sequenced for a study of blood T cell repertoires in COVID-19. Turning to the study itself: Both acute and convalescent COVID-19 samples were obtained from the United States, Italy and Spain. T cells, B-cell-depleted T cells, or PBMCs provided the cDNA or gDNA that served as material.

Germline assignment: CDR1 SGHVS and CDR2 FQNEAQ. Trimming took off 1 base at V and 7 bases at J, with 14 bases between the two ends. The CDR3 length is 15 residues. Authors' analysis steps: Amplified reference gene primers provided the basis for estimating nucleated cell counts. Assay: immunoSEQ multiplex PCR; the TCRdb copy retains only in-frame clones and omits some. V and J calls and clone size are as listed in that table; D and trimming were resolved from the DNA. Among about 490,000 clones listed, approximately 83% were seen once. This TCR was sampled from a human donor in a cohort sampled during active COVID-19. Sample: peripheral blood. V is TRBV7-8 and J is TRBJ1-5, with D hard to call. The CDR3: CASSLGRGGYQPQHF. The CDR3 DNA is TGTGCCAGCAGCTTAGGGCGGGGAGGTTACCAGCCCCAGCATTTT.